The T cell receptor beta chain described here comes from a study of glioma-infiltrating T cells after dendritic cell vaccination (dated by TCRdb to the mid-2010s). About the study as a whole: The cohort comprised 15 or so glioblastoma patients from Phase I and II dendritic cell vaccination trials, 9 newly diagnosed and 6 with recurrent disease. The vaccine consisted of monocyte-derived dendritic cells cultured seven to eight days with IL-4 and GM-CSF, then pulsed overnight with autologous tumor lysate. Survival after dendritic cell vaccination was correlated with TCR sequencing metrics, such as TIL content and the overlap between tumor and blood repertoires. Between about 2002 and 2012, patients were given autologous tumor lysate-pulsed dendritic cell vaccination. Each patient was given three intradermal dendritic cell vaccine injections, spaced two weeks apart, in the arm below the axilla. In glioblastoma patients vaccinated with dendritic cells, deep sequencing of TCR beta CDR3 regions served to measure tumor-infiltrating lymphocyte content and to compare repertoires between tumor and blood. Findings and caveats that apply to the study as a whole: The cohort was small and heterogeneous, only a few patients had full blood and tumor sets, and even fewer had initial-recurrent tumor pairs. No direct relationship between TCR clonality and survival was found, suggesting that a diverse polyclonal response may matter. Longer time to progression and overall survival after dendritic cell vaccination were predicted by higher estimated pretreatment TIL content. The response model built on TCR overlap across three groups was characterized as speculative, with prospective validation still needed.

V was cut back by 5 bases and J by 2 bases, leaving a gap of 21 bases between them. The CDR3 holds 17 amino acids from the cysteine to the phenylalanine. Only the CDR3 portion is preserved as DNA: 51 bases, with reading frame beginning at the first base. CDR1 and CDR2 were assigned from the germline V gene (reference sequence) as LNHDA and SQIVND. Explained via the paper, the time point label denotes: after dendritic cell vaccination, including at tumor progression/relapse. To be selected, patients needed enough residual fresh-frozen tumor tissue and more than two years of available survival data. Although molecular status otherwise differed among the glioblastoma patients, no patient had an isocitrate dehydrogenase mutation. PBMC were collected before vaccination, two weeks after the third vaccination, and at tumor progression if tumor progression occurred. Genomic DNA was extracted with the Qiagen DNeasy Blood extraction Kit.

Using the immunoSEQ assay, TCRB CDR3 regions were amplified from 2 micrograms of genomic DNA, or from all available DNA when less than that was on hand. The multiplex PCR relied on 60 forward primers for TCR V beta segments and 13 reverse primers for J beta segments. To estimate reads per starting template, synthetic control templates were spiked into each sample at limiting dilution. Sequencing produced 87 bp reads on the Illumina HiSeq System. From the authors' description of their analysis: PCR and sequencing errors were removed by merging closely related sequences with a nearest neighbor algorithm. TCR overlap was defined as the percentage of unique tumor TCR beta sequences that were also present in the same patient's peripheral blood. Drawn from immuneACCESS, this table holds only the in-frame rearrangements with V and J called that TCRdb kept. Clones are partly lost; checked studies trace under half to an unresolved V gene and leave the rest unexplained. Clone size and V and J calls were adopted from that table, with D and trimming inferred from the DNA. In all, the sample holds roughly 85,000 clones, and about 85% of those were seen once. About 8.5% of the sample is taken by the ten largest.

Concerning this clone itself: No cognate antigen has been identified for it. There are no base qualities to consult, and no much larger clone falls within one base.

The source of this sequence is a human donor with glioblastoma. Sequencing used blood, obtained after dendritic cell vaccination. The V and J segments used are TRBV19 and TRBJ1-1, and TRBD1 may be the D gene, going by 6 matching bases. CDR3 reads: CASSFGARGYSNTEAFF. Read as DNA, the sequence is TGTGCCAGTAGTTTTGGTGCCAGGGGCTATTCCAACACTGAAGCTTTCTTT.